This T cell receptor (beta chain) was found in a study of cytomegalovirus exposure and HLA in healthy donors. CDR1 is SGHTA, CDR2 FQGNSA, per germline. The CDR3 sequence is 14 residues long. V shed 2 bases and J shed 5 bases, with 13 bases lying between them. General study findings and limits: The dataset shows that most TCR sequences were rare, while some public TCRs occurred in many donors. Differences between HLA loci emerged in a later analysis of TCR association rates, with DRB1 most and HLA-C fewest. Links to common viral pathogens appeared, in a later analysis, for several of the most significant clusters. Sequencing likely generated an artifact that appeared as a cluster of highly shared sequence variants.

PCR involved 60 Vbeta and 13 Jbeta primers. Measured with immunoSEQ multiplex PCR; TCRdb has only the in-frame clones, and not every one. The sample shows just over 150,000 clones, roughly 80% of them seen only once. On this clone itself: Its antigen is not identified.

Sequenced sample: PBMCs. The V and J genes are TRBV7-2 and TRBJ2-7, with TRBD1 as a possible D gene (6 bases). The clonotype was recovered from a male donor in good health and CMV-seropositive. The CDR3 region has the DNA TGTGCCAGCAGCTTACCCAGGGGTAACGACGAGCAGTACTTC. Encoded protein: CASSLPRGNDEQYF. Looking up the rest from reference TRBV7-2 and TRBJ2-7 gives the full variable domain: GAGVSQSPSNKVTEKGKDVELRCDPISGHTALYWYRQSLGQGLEFLIYFQGNSAPDKSGLPSDRFSAERTGGSVSTLTIQRTQQEDSAVYLCASSLPRGNDEQYFGPGTRLTVT.